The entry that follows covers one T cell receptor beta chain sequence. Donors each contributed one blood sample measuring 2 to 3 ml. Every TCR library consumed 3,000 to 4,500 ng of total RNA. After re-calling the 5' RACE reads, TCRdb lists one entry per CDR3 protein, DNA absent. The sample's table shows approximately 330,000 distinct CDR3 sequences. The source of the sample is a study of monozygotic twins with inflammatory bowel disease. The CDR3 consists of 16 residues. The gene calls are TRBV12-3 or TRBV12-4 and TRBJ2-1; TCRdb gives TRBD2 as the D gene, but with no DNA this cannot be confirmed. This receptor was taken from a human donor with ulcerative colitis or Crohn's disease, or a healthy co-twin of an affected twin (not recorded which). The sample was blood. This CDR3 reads CASRRATRGSYNEQFF.